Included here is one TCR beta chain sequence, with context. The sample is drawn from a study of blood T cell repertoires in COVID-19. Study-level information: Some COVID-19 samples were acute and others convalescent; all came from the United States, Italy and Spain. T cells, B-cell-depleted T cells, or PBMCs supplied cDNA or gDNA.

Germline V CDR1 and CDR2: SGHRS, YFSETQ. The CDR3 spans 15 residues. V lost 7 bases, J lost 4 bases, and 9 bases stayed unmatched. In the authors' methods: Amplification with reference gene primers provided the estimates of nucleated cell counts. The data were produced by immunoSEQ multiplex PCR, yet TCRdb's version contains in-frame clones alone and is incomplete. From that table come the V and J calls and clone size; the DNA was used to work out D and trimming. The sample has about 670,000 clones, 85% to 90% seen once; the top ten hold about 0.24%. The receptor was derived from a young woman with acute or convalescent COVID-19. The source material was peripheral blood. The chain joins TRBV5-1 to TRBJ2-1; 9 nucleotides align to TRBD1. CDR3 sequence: CASRLEGTGYNEQFF. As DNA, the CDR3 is TGCGCCAGCCGACTCGAAGGGACAGGGTACAATGAGCAGTTCTTC.